The rows below give T cell receptor beta chains drawn from one sample of a study of response to subunit inactivated influenza vaccine. In TCRdb, the RT-PCR reads were re-called with MiXCR into one record per CDR3 protein. The data show 450,000 to 700,000 distinct CDR3 sequences, 14% seen once. The sequencing used PBMCs from blood, collected roughly 12 days after vaccination. The receptors stem from a man aged 50-60 years who received an inactivated influenza vaccine. Both conserved end residues are part of each CDR3. The D gene is left open where the match is weak. The size field is filled for only some rows; it gives once, few, many or a size class.

d_gene	abundance	j_gene	v_gene	CDR3aa	CDR3nt
.	many	TRBJ1-5	TRBV7-9	CATDGSPNQPQHF	TGTGCCACGGACGGCAGCCCAAATCAGCCCCAGCATTTT
TRBD1	few	TRBJ2-7	TRBV6-2/TRBV6-3	CASTSPGQGRSYEQYF	TGTGCCAGCACCTCCCCGGGACAGGGCCGCTCCTACGAGCAGTACTTC
TRBD2	few	TRBJ2-5	TRBV20-1	CSAFRAGGWETQYF	TGCAGTGCTTTTCGAGCGGGGGGTTGGGAGACCCAGTACTTC
.	few	TRBJ2-7	TRBV28	CASSLLGRSRNSYEQYF	TGTGCCAGCAGTTTATTGGGCCGCTCTCGGAACTCCTACGAGCAGTACTTC
TRBD2	.	TRBJ2-1	TRBV20-1	CSASGTSGLNEQFF	TGCAGTGCTTCCGGGACTAGCGGGCTCAATGAGCAGTTCTTC
.	.	TRBJ2-7	TRBV6-2/TRBV6-3	CASSVRTFEQYF	TGTGCCAGCAGTGTACGGACATTTGAGCAGTACTTC
.	few	TRBJ1-6	TRBV20-1	CSASRPTGELNSPLHF	TGCAGTGCTAGCAGACCGACAGGCGAGTTGAATTCACCCCTCCACTTT
.	few	TRBJ2-5	TRBV6-1	CASSHLIGEDQETQYF	TGTGCCAGCAGCCACTTGATTGGAGAGGACCAAGAGACCCAGTACTTC
.	.	TRBJ2-7	TRBV20-1	CSARDSIRASYEQYF	TGCAGTGCTAGAGATTCTATTAGGGCTTCATACGAGCAGTACTTC
TRBD1	.	TRBJ2-5	TRBV20-1	CSARGTGGETQYF	TGCAGTGCTAGAGGCACAGGGGGGGAGACCCAGTACTTC
.	few	TRBJ2-3	TRBV20-1	CSARDGGSTDTQYF	TGCAGTGCTAGAGATGGGGGGAGCACAGATACGCAGTATTTT
.	.	TRBJ2-7	TRBV28	CASSSSQEQYF	TGTGCCAGCAGTTCTTCTCAGGAGCAGTACTTC
.	few	TRBJ2-7	TRBV5-1	CASSSRNEQYF	TGCGCCAGCAGCTCCCGCAACGAGCAGTACTTC
.	few	TRBJ2-5	TRBV20-1	CSAYMETQYF	TGCAGTGCATACATGGAGACCCAGTACTTC
.	.	TRBJ2-5	TRBV20-1	CSAPSGETQETQYF	TGCAGTGCTCCATCGGGGGAAACCCAAGAGACCCAGTACTTC
.	.	TRBJ1-1	TRBV12-3/TRBV12-4	CASRLQGLQLAFF	TGTGCCAGCAGACTACAGGGCCTCCAGTTGGCTTTCTTT
TRBD2	.	TRBJ2-2	TRBV11-2	CASSSAPGVAGGRTGELFF	TGTGCCAGCAGCTCCGCTCCAGGGGTGGCGGGGGGGAGGACCGGGGAGCTGTTTTTT
.	few	TRBJ2-1	TRBV20-1	CSATPLGWARYNEQFF	TGCAGTGCAACCCCACTAGGTTGGGCTCGGTACAATGAGCAGTTCTTC
.	many	TRBJ1-2	TRBV12-3/TRBV12-4	CASSLRQMEGYTF	TGTGCCAGCAGTCTTCGACAGATGGAGGGCTACACCTTC
TRBD1	.	TRBJ1-6	TRBV20-1	CSARPLGTENSPLHF	TGCAGTGCTAGACCATTAGGGACAGAAAATTCACCCCTCCACTTT
TRBD2	many	TRBJ2-1	TRBV10-1	CASSGLAGGVGEQFF	TGCGCCAGCTCGGGACTAGCGGGGGGTGTCGGTGAGCAGTTCTTC
.	few	TRBJ1-5	TRBV5-1	CASSMDGYSNQPQHF	TGCGCCAGCAGCATGGACGGTTATAGCAATCAGCCCCAGCATTTT
TRBD2	.	TRBJ2-7	TRBV10-3	CAIRSSGETYEQYF	TGTGCCATCAGATCTAGCGGGGAGACCTACGAGCAGTACTTC
TRBD1	.	TRBJ2-1	TRBV11-1	CASSSNAGTEENNEQFF	TGTGCCAGCAGCTCAAACGCCGGGACAGAAGAGAACAATGAGCAGTTCTTC
.	many	TRBJ2-5	TRBV7-9	CASRLAGETQYF	TGTGCCAGCAGGTTAGCTGGAGAGACCCAGTACTTC
.	.	TRBJ2-7	TRBV3-1	CASSPAGYYYEQYF	TGTGCCAGCAGCCCGGCGGGGTACTACTACGAGCAGTACTTC
.	few	TRBJ1-1	TRBV2	CASIPDGGDEAFF	TGTGCCAGCATACCGGACGGTGGGGATGAAGCTTTCTTT
.	.	TRBJ2-5	TRBV4-3	CASSQNAGTRTETQYF	TGCGCCAGCAGCCAAAACGCCGGGACCAGGACAGAGACCCAGTACTTC
.	few	TRBJ1-6	TRBV9	CASSVEGNSPLHF	TGTGCCAGCAGCGTAGAGGGGAATTCACCCCTCCACTTT
.	.	TRBJ1-3	TRBV12-3/TRBV12-4	CASSFGNPHSGNTIYF	TGTGCCAGCAGTTTTGGTAATCCCCACTCTGGAAACACCATATATTTT
TRBD2	.	TRBJ2-1	TRBV5-1	CASSLLLADRDEQFF	TGCGCCAGCAGCTTGCTACTAGCGGACCGAGATGAGCAGTTCTTC
TRBD1	.	TRBJ1-1	TRBV19	CASSMDRTNTEAFF	TGTGCCAGTAGTATGGACAGGACTAACACTGAAGCTTTCTTT
TRBD1	few	TRBJ2-3	TRBV7-9	CASSSGTGLATDTQYF	TGTGCCAGCAGCTCGGGGACAGGGTTGGCAACAGATACGCAGTATTTT
.	few	TRBJ1-2	TRBV4-3	CASSQEIGIGYTF	TGCGCCAGCAGCCAAGAGATCGGGATCGGCTACACCTTC
.	.	TRBJ1-3	TRBV4-1	CASRSYSGNTIYF	TGCGCCAGCAGAAGTTACTCTGGAAACACCATATATTTT
TRBD2	.	TRBJ2-1	TRBV27	CASSPILLAGSNEQFF	TGTGCCAGCAGTCCGATACTACTAGCGGGCTCCAATGAGCAGTTCTTC
.	.	TRBJ1-2	TRBV7-2	CASSFRDGGYTF	TGTGCCAGCAGCTTCAGGGACGGAGGCTACACCTTC
.	few	TRBJ2-7	TRBV24-1	CATSEAGRPTYEQYF	TGTGCCACCAGTGAGGCCGGACGGCCGACCTACGAGCAGTACTTC
.	few	TRBJ2-3	TRBV24-1	CATSDKAGATDTQYF	TGTGCCACCAGTGATAAGGCGGGGGCAACAGATACGCAGTATTTT
.	.	TRBJ2-1	TRBV7-9	CASSSWDEQFF	TGTGCCAGCAGTTCATGGGATGAGCAGTTCTTC
TRBD2	many	TRBJ2-2	TRBV7-2	CASSFLAGSTGELFF	TGCGCCAGCAGCTTTTTAGCGGGAAGTACCGGGGAGCTGTTTTTT
.	.	TRBJ2-7	TRBV6-5	CASSYFTGSSYEQYF	TGTGCCAGCAGTTATTTTACAGGGAGCTCCTACGAGCAGTACTTC
.	.	TRBJ1-1	TRBV10-1	CASPAYGLNTEAFF	TGCGCCAGCCCCGCGTACGGATTGAACACTGAAGCTTTCTTT
.	few	TRBJ2-7	TRBV28	CASWRGSGYEQYF	TGTGCCAGCTGGAGGGGGTCCGGGTACGAGCAGTACTTC
.	.	TRBJ2-3	TRBV12-3/TRBV12-4	CASIKDLTDTQYF	TGTGCCAGCATCAAGGACCTAACAGATACGCAGTATTTT
.	many	TRBJ2-7	TRBV4-1	CASSQGTVTYEQYF	TGCGCCAGCAGCCAAGGGACAGTTACCTACGAGCAGTACTTC
.	.	TRBJ2-7	TRBV4-1	CASSQVTGAAYEQYF	TGCGCCAGCAGCCAAGTGACGGGGGCCGCCTACGAGCAGTACTTC
.	few	TRBJ2-3	TRBV29-1	CSVEAAYTDTQYF	TGCAGCGTTGAAGCGGCTTACACAGATACGCAGTATTTT
.	few	TRBJ1-1	TRBV10-3	CAIQWATNTEAFF	TGTGCCATCCAATGGGCAACAAACACTGAAGCTTTCTTT
TRBD2	.	TRBJ2-1	TRBV6-1	CASLAGASAYNEQFF	TGTGCCAGCCTAGCGGGAGCCTCGGCCTACAATGAGCAGTTCTTC
.	.	TRBJ1-1	TRBV6-2/TRBV6-3	CASRLSFLGRGTEAFF	TGTGCCAGCAGACTCTCTTTCCTTGGGCGAGGAACTGAAGCTTTCTTT
.	few	TRBJ2-2	TRBV9	CASSVVGTINTGELFF	TGTGCCAGCAGCGTAGTTGGGACCATCAACACCGGGGAGCTGTTTTTT
.	few	TRBJ2-3	TRBV5-1	CASSQRGGGAGTDTQYF	TGCGCCAGCAGCCAACGAGGGGGGGGCGCCGGCACAGATACGCAGTATTTT
.	few	TRBJ2-7	TRBV4-3	CASSDQRTGRDEQYF	TGCGCCAGCAGCGACCAGAGGACAGGGAGGGACGAGCAGTACTTC
TRBD2	.	TRBJ2-1	TRBV24-1	CATSVASSGGYNEQFF	TGTGCCACCAGTGTGGCGTCTAGCGGGGGGTATAATGAGCAGTTCTTC